Listed below are T cell receptor beta chains from one sample, sequenced in a study of T cells after somatic rescue of genetic block. Measured with immunoSEQ multiplex PCR; TCRdb has only the in-frame clones, and not every one. The table lists about 110,000 clones, just over 90% of them singletons. Sequencing was done on a sample of peripheral blood mononuclear cells (PBMCs). The receptors come from a young woman. Both conserved end residues are part of each CDR3. A D gene is named only where the DNA matches it firmly. Only part of the rows carry a size: once, few, many, or a class if the clone is expanded.

v_call: TRBV7-9; clone_size: .; j_call: TRBJ1-5; d_call: .; cdr3_aa: CASSKQGTNQPQHF; cdr3_nt: TGTGCCAGCAGCAAACAGGGAACCAATCAGCCCCAGCATTTT
v_call: TRBV27; clone_size: .; j_call: TRBJ2-7; d_call: .; cdr3_aa: CASSLGLKYEQYF; cdr3_nt: TGTGCCAGCAGTTTGGGACTGAAATACGAGCAGTACTTC
v_call: TRBV7-2; clone_size: .; j_call: TRBJ1-4; d_call: TRBD1; cdr3_aa: CASSPRTGDINEKLFF; cdr3_nt: TGTGCCAGCAGCCCGAGAACAGGGGACATTAATGAAAAACTGTTTTTT
v_call: TRBV7-7; clone_size: .; j_call: TRBJ2-1; d_call: TRBD1; cdr3_aa: CASSPDRDNEQFF; cdr3_nt: TGTGCCAGCAGCCCGGACAGGGACAATGAGCAGTTCTTC
v_call: TRBV9; clone_size: .; j_call: TRBJ2-1; d_call: .; cdr3_aa: CASSVALRPAYNEQFF; cdr3_nt: TGTGCCAGCAGCGTAGCCCTGCGGCCGGCCTACAATGAGCAGTTCTTC
v_call: TRBV29-1; clone_size: .; j_call: TRBJ2-7; d_call: .; cdr3_aa: CSVGTGSYEQYF; cdr3_nt: TGCAGCGTTGGGACGGGGAGCTACGAGCAGTACTTC
v_call: TRBV7-2; clone_size: .; j_call: TRBJ2-1; d_call: .; cdr3_aa: CASSLEEREQFF; cdr3_nt: TGTGCCAGCAGCTTAGAGGAAAGAGAGCAGTTCTTC
v_call: TRBV11-2; clone_size: .; j_call: TRBJ2-2; d_call: .; cdr3_aa: CASSLVGGNTGELFF; cdr3_nt: TGTGCCAGCAGCTTAGTGGGGGGGAACACCGGGGAGCTGTTTTTT
v_call: TRBV10-3; clone_size: .; j_call: TRBJ2-7; d_call: .; cdr3_aa: CAISPEDLYEQYF; cdr3_nt: TGTGCCATCAGCCCGGAAGATCTTTACGAGCAGTACTTC
v_call: TRBV5-1; clone_size: few; j_call: TRBJ2-2; d_call: .; cdr3_aa: CASSLARRGNTGELFF; cdr3_nt: TGCGCCAGCAGCTTGGCACGGCGGGGGAACACCGGGGAGCTGTTTTTT
v_call: TRBV7-2; clone_size: .; j_call: TRBJ2-3; d_call: .; cdr3_aa: CASSLDPGTSTDTQYF; cdr3_nt: TGTGCCAGCAGCTTAGACCCTGGCACTAGCACAGATACGCAGTATTTT
v_call: TRBV5-1; clone_size: .; j_call: TRBJ1-1; d_call: .; cdr3_aa: CASSPLGLGINTEAFF; cdr3_nt: TGCGCCAGCAGCCCCTTAGGGCTGGGAATTAACACTGAAGCTTTCTTT
v_call: TRBV5-1; clone_size: once; j_call: TRBJ2-7; d_call: TRBD1; cdr3_aa: CASSFTGQGSYEQYF; cdr3_nt: TGCGCCAGCAGCTTCACGGGACAGGGTTCCTACGAGCAGTACTTC
v_call: TRBV7-7; clone_size: .; j_call: TRBJ2-1; d_call: TRBD2; cdr3_aa: CASSSAGLASNEQFF; cdr3_nt: TGTGCCAGCAGTTCTGCGGGACTAGCGTCCAATGAGCAGTTCTTC
v_call: TRBV12-5; clone_size: .; j_call: TRBJ2-1; d_call: .; cdr3_aa: CASGLEQFF; cdr3_nt: TGTGCTAGTGGTTTGGAGCAGTTCTTC
v_call: TRBV27; clone_size: .; j_call: TRBJ2-2; d_call: TRBD2; cdr3_aa: CASSLTSGGAPGELFF; cdr3_nt: TGTGCCAGCAGTTTAACTAGCGGGGGGGCCCCCGGGGAGCTGTTTTTT
v_call: TRBV10-3; clone_size: few; j_call: TRBJ2-3; d_call: TRBD1; cdr3_aa: CAIKEQGASDTQYF; cdr3_nt: TGTGCCATCAAGGAACAGGGGGCCTCAGATACGCAGTATTTT
v_call: TRBV28; clone_size: .; j_call: TRBJ1-3; d_call: .; cdr3_aa: CASSKGRSKNTIYF; cdr3_nt: TGTGCCAGCAGCAAGGGACGGTCAAAGAACACCATATATTTT
v_call: TRBV6-1; clone_size: .; j_call: TRBJ1-2; d_call: .; cdr3_aa: CASSGYFQQGHGYTF; cdr3_nt: TGTGCCAGCAGTGGCTACTTCCAACAGGGACATGGCTACACCTTC
v_call: TRBV2; clone_size: .; j_call: TRBJ2-5; d_call: TRBD1; cdr3_aa: CASNPQGAWETQYF; cdr3_nt: TGTGCCAGCAACCCACAGGGGGCCTGGGAGACCCAGTACTTC
v_call: TRBV7-9; clone_size: .; j_call: TRBJ1-3; d_call: .; cdr3_aa: CASSLAGIDTIYF; cdr3_nt: TGTGCCAGCAGCTTAGCGGGGATCGACACCATATATTTT
v_call: TRBV5-6; clone_size: .; j_call: TRBJ2-7; d_call: .; cdr3_aa: CASSLGGYGSYEQYF; cdr3_nt: TGTGCCAGCAGCTTAGGAGGGTATGGGTCCTACGAGCAGTACTTC
v_call: TRBV9; clone_size: .; j_call: TRBJ2-2; d_call: TRBD2; cdr3_aa: CASSVVAGVGELFF; cdr3_nt: TGTGCCAGCAGCGTAGTGGCGGGAGTGGGGGAGCTGTTTTTT
v_call: TRBV10-1; clone_size: .; j_call: TRBJ2-3; d_call: TRBD2; cdr3_aa: CASSDRLAEFIWGTDTQYF; cdr3_nt: TGCGCCAGCAGTGACCGCCTAGCGGAATTTATTTGGGGCACAGATACGCAGTATTTT
v_call: TRBV15; clone_size: .; j_call: TRBJ1-1; d_call: .; cdr3_aa: CATSTDSKNTEAFF; cdr3_nt: TGTGCCACCAGCACCGACAGTAAGAACACTGAAGCTTTCTTT
v_call: TRBV4-3; clone_size: .; j_call: TRBJ2-7; d_call: TRBD1; cdr3_aa: CASSQDWWGQGPSEQYF; cdr3_nt: TGCGCCAGCAGCCAAGATTGGTGGGGACAGGGTCCTAGCGAGCAGTACTTC
v_call: TRBV5-5; clone_size: .; j_call: TRBJ2-7; d_call: TRBD2; cdr3_aa: CASSGGLVGYEQYF; cdr3_nt: TGTGCCAGCAGCGGCGGACTAGTGGGCTACGAGCAGTACTTC
v_call: TRBV9; clone_size: .; j_call: TRBJ1-2; d_call: .; cdr3_aa: CASSTGTEHYGYTF; cdr3_nt: TGTGCCAGCAGCACCGGGACGGAGCATTATGGCTACACCTTC
v_call: TRBV6-6; clone_size: once; j_call: TRBJ2-5; d_call: TRBD2; cdr3_aa: CASSLAGTLGETQYF; cdr3_nt: TGTGCCAGCAGTTTAGCGGGGACCTTAGGGGAGACCCAGTACTTC
v_call: TRBV18; clone_size: .; j_call: TRBJ1-5; d_call: TRBD1; cdr3_aa: CASSPQGGAGNQPQHF; cdr3_nt: TGTGCCAGCTCACCCCAGGGGGGGGCCGGCAATCAGCCCCAGCATTTT
v_call: TRBV6-5; clone_size: .; j_call: TRBJ1-2; d_call: .; cdr3_aa: CASSRRPGYGYTF; cdr3_nt: TGTGCCAGCAGTCGTCGGCCAGGCTATGGCTACACCTTC
v_call: TRBV5-1; clone_size: .; j_call: TRBJ1-4; d_call: .; cdr3_aa: CASSLGQIATNEKLFF; cdr3_nt: TGCGCCAGCAGCTTGGGACAGATCGCAACTAATGAAAAACTGTTTTTT
v_call: TRBV4-1; clone_size: .; j_call: TRBJ2-7; d_call: TRBD1; cdr3_aa: CASSRDSSYEQYF; cdr3_nt: TGCGCCAGCAGCCGGGACAGTTCCTACGAGCAGTACTTC
v_call: TRBV9; clone_size: .; j_call: TRBJ1-3; d_call: .; cdr3_aa: CASSVAWGQLSGNTIYF; cdr3_nt: TGTGCCAGCAGCGTAGCGTGGGGCCAGCTCTCTGGAAACACCATATATTTT
v_call: TRBV5-1; clone_size: .; j_call: TRBJ2-7; d_call: TRBD2; cdr3_aa: CASSLAGASGAHEQYF; cdr3_nt: TGCGCCAGCAGCTTGGCGGGGGCTAGCGGGGCCCACGAGCAGTACTTC
v_call: TRBV11-3; clone_size: .; j_call: TRBJ2-5; d_call: .; cdr3_aa: CASSLEISLHEGETQYF; cdr3_nt: TGTGCCAGCAGCTTAGAGATCTCCCTCCACGAGGGAGAGACCCAGTACTTC
v_call: TRBV29-1; clone_size: .; j_call: TRBJ2-5; d_call: .; cdr3_aa: CSVEPQETQYF; cdr3_nt: TGCAGCGTTGAACCTCAAGAGACCCAGTACTTC
v_call: TRBV27; clone_size: .; j_call: TRBJ1-2; d_call: .; cdr3_aa: CASSRGEAHYGYTF; cdr3_nt: TGTGCCAGCAGTCGCGGTGAGGCCCACTATGGCTACACCTTC
v_call: TRBV27; clone_size: .; j_call: TRBJ1-5; d_call: .; cdr3_aa: CASGEPQHF; cdr3_nt: TGTGCCAGCGGTGAGCCCCAGCATTTT
v_call: TRBV5-6; clone_size: .; j_call: TRBJ2-5; d_call: .; cdr3_aa: CASSLINLAKETQYF; cdr3_nt: TGTGCCAGCAGCTTGATAAATCTGGCCAAAGAGACCCAGTACTTC
v_call: TRBV7-9; clone_size: .; j_call: TRBJ2-1; d_call: TRBD1; cdr3_aa: CASSPRGKGALAEQFF; cdr3_nt: TGTGCCAGCAGCCCACGGGGAAAGGGGGCATTGGCTGAGCAGTTCTTC
v_call: TRBV7-2; clone_size: .; j_call: TRBJ1-3; d_call: .; cdr3_aa: CASSLRNTIYF; cdr3_nt: TGTGCCAGCAGCTTAAGAAACACCATATATTTT
v_call: TRBV13; clone_size: .; j_call: TRBJ2-7; d_call: .; cdr3_aa: CASSLGYEQYF; cdr3_nt: TGTGCCAGCAGCTTAGGCTACGAGCAGTACTTC
v_call: TRBV7-7; clone_size: .; j_call: TRBJ2-7; d_call: .; cdr3_aa: CASSLASQGGSYEQYF; cdr3_nt: TGTGCCAGCAGCTTAGCGTCGCAGGGAGGCTCCTACGAGCAGTACTTC
v_call: TRBV15; clone_size: .; j_call: TRBJ1-1; d_call: .; cdr3_aa: CATSRDLQRNIEAFF; cdr3_nt: TGTGCCACCAGCAGAGACCTACAGAGGAACATTGAAGCTTTCTTT
v_call: TRBV5-1; clone_size: .; j_call: TRBJ1-6; d_call: .; cdr3_aa: CASSRGSSSYNSPLHF; cdr3_nt: TGCGCCAGCAGCAGGGGATCGAGCTCCTATAATTCACCCCTCCACTTT
v_call: TRBV19; clone_size: .; j_call: TRBJ1-5; d_call: .; cdr3_aa: CASSKGVSNQPQHF; cdr3_nt: TGTGCCAGTAGTAAGGGGGTCAGTAATCAGCCCCAGCATTTT
v_call: TRBV5-4; clone_size: .; j_call: TRBJ1-6; d_call: TRBD1; cdr3_aa: CASSQGQGPLHF; cdr3_nt: TGTGCCAGCAGCCAGGGACAGGGGCCCCTCCACTTT
v_call: TRBV5-6; clone_size: .; j_call: TRBJ2-7; d_call: .; cdr3_aa: CASSLVGSGPYEQYF; cdr3_nt: TGTGCCAGCAGCTTGGTGGGAAGCGGGCCCTACGAGCAGTACTTC
v_call: TRBV19; clone_size: .; j_call: TRBJ2-1; d_call: .; cdr3_aa: CASTRPGGLYNEQFF; cdr3_nt: TGTGCCAGTACCCGCCCCGGGGGGCTCTACAATGAGCAGTTCTTC
v_call: TRBV5-1; clone_size: .; j_call: TRBJ1-1; d_call: .; cdr3_aa: CASSNSREGGWRTEAFF; cdr3_nt: TGCGCCAGCAGCAATTCACGTGAGGGGGGATGGAGGACTGAAGCTTTCTTT
v_call: TRBV6-5; clone_size: .; j_call: TRBJ2-7; d_call: .; cdr3_aa: CASSYAGPEGYEQYF; cdr3_nt: TGTGCCAGCAGTTACGCGGGTCCCGAGGGGTACGAGCAGTACTTC
v_call: TRBV19; clone_size: .; j_call: TRBJ2-3; d_call: TRBD1; cdr3_aa: CASSTFGQGAPRDTQYF; cdr3_nt: TGTGCCAGTAGTACCTTCGGACAGGGAGCCCCTCGGGATACGCAGTATTTT
v_call: TRBV5-4; clone_size: .; j_call: TRBJ2-6; d_call: .; cdr3_aa: CASSSRTDSLGANVLTF; cdr3_nt: TGTGCCAGCAGCTCGAGAACCGACAGCCTTGGGGCCAACGTCCTGACTTTC
v_call: TRBV7-6; clone_size: .; j_call: TRBJ1-6; d_call: .; cdr3_aa: CASSLQTVGNSPLHF; cdr3_nt: TGTGCCAGCAGCTTACAGACAGTGGGTAATTCACCCCTCCACTTT
v_call: TRBV27; clone_size: .; j_call: TRBJ2-6; d_call: TRBD1; cdr3_aa: CASSRQGLKGGANVLTF; cdr3_nt: TGTGCCAGCAGTAGACAGGGCCTGAAAGGTGGGGCCAACGTCCTGACTTTC
v_call: TRBV11-3; clone_size: .; j_call: TRBJ2-5; d_call: .; cdr3_aa: CASSRLQGRETQYF; cdr3_nt: TGTGCCAGCAGCCGGCTACAGGGTAGAGAGACCCAGTACTTC
v_call: TRBV6-4; clone_size: .; j_call: TRBJ1-2; d_call: .; cdr3_aa: CASSDRGYGYTF; cdr3_nt: TGTGCCAGCAGTGATAGAGGATATGGCTACACCTTC
v_call: TRBV5-1; clone_size: .; j_call: TRBJ1-3; d_call: TRBD1; cdr3_aa: CASSWDSSGNTIYF; cdr3_nt: TGCGCCAGCAGCTGGGACAGCTCTGGAAACACCATATATTTT
v_call: TRBV5-4; clone_size: .; j_call: TRBJ2-5; d_call: TRBD2; cdr3_aa: CASSLNTGGETQYF; cdr3_nt: TGTGCCAGCAGCTTAAACACCGGGGGGGAGACCCAGTACTTC